One sample yielded the 10 T cell receptor beta chains listed below, sequenced in a study of T-cell reconstitution after alpha-beta-depleted transplantation in children. The TCRbeta library incorporated unique molecular identifiers. Via MiXCR, TCRdb re-called the PCR reads, giving one row per CDR3 protein. The sample shows 81,000 or so distinct CDR3 sequences, about 16% of them seen only once. This specimen consisted of PBMCs, mostly from graft donor cells, obtained 180 days after TCRalphabeta/CD19-depleted stem cell transplant. The receptors originated from a male patient aged 2-15 years who had a stem cell transplant for acute lymphoblastic leukemia, so the T cells may come from the graft donor.

The J gene is TRBJ2-7, the V gene TRBV30; the match to TRBD1 covers 7 bases. Germline V CDR1 and CDR2: GTSNPN, SVGIG (reference sequence). V trimming: 1 base; J trimming: 2 bases; junction bases outside the gene matches: 8. There are 15 residues in the CDR3. CDR3 coding DNA: TGTGCCTGGAGTGAGGACAGGCCGCGGCCCTACGAGCAGTACTTC. This translates into CAWSEDRPRPYEQYF. Full variable domain (remainder filled in from reference TRBV30 and TRBJ2-7): SQTIHQWPATLVQPVGSPLSLECTVEGTSNPNLYWYRQAAGRGLQLLFYSVGIGQISSEVPQNLSASRPQDRQFILSSKKLLLSDSGFYLCAWSEDRPRPYEQYFGPGTRLTVT.

This sequence joins TRBV7-2 and TRBJ2-7; 7 nucleotides agree with TRBD1. Trimming cost V 5 bases and J 8 bases; bases outside gene matches: 6. This CDR3 has 12 residues. In germline, CDR1 is SGHTA, CDR2 FQGNSA. CDR3 amino acids: CASSLTGDKQYF. In DNA form, the CDR3 reads TGTGCCAGCAGCCTTACAGGGGACAAGCAGTACTTC.

The table lists this clonotype with a few counts. The V call is TRBV12-3 or TRBV12-4, the J call TRBJ1-5; 10 bases are shared with TRBD1. CDR3 length equals 15 residues. The junction had 14 bases not matched to a gene; V was cut back by 10 bases and J by 8 bases. CDR3 sequence: CATSWGTGAGEPQHF. DNA of the CDR3: TGTGCCACGTCATGGGGGACAGGGGCAGGGGAGCCCCAGCATTTT.

A few counts support this clonotype. The CDR3 region is CASSTGWDGQETQYF. For the CDR3, the DNA is TGTGCCAGCAGCACGGGATGGGACGGGCAGGAGACCCAGTACTTC. The rearrangement joins TRBV5-6 to TRBJ2-5, with D possibly called TRBD1 or TRBD2 (5 bases each). The V and J ends lost 4 bases and 5 bases respectively, with 18 bases between them. CDR1 is SGHDT, CDR2 YYEEEE, per germline. The CDR3 covers 15 residues. Drawing the rest from reference TRBV5-6 and TRBJ2-5, the complete variable domain is DAGVTQSPTHLIKTRGQQVTLRCSPKSGHDTVSWYQQALGQGPQFIFQYYEEEERQRGNFPDRFSGHQFPNYSSELNVNALLLGDSALYLCASSTGWDGQETQYFGPGTRLLVL.

The chain links TRBV7-2 to TRBJ2-2; D could derive from TRBD1 or TRBD2 (5 bases each). The CDR3 contains 15 residues. CDR1 and CDR2 (germline): SGHTA, FQGNSA. V shed 3 bases and J shed 8 bases, with 16 bases lying between them. CDR3 in amino acids: CASSFAQGVAGELFF. The CDR3 DNA reads as TGTGCCAGCAGCTTCGCGCAGGGAGTAGCAGGGGAGCTGTTTTTT.

The chain combines TRBV10-3 with TRBJ2-2, with 7 bases lining up with TRBD1. The germline gives CDR1 ENHRY, CDR2 SYGVKD. The CDR3 has 14 amino acids. V lost 6 bases and J lost 5; bases outside the gene matches: 6. This CDR3 is CAIRGTGDTGELFF. In DNA, the CDR3 is TGTGCCATCAGAGGAACAGGGGATACCGGGGAGCTGTTTTTT.

This clonotype has just a few counts. The genes are TRBV5-1 and TRBJ1-1, with D maybe TRBD1 (6 bases). This CDR3 comprises 15 residues. CDR1 is SGHRS and CDR2 is YFSETQ in the germline V gene. V gave up 2 bases and J gave up 6 bases, with 17 bases separating them. CDR3 nucleotides: TGCGCCAGCAGCTTAACGGGACAACCGGGTCCTGAAGCTTTCTTT. Residues: CASSLTGQPGPEAFF.

This clonotype has a single count. The chain carries TRBV6-2 or TRBV6-3 and TRBJ2-1; no reliable D call. Germline V gives CDR1 MNHEY, CDR2 SVGEGT. Trimming stripped 5 bases from V and 2 bases from J, with 13 bases between. This CDR3 has 15 residues. CDR3 sequence reads: CASSVLPEPYNEQFF. For the CDR3, the DNA is TGTGCCAGCAGTGTCCTCCCCGAGCCCTACAATGAGCAGTTCTTC.

The J gene is TRBJ2-1, the V gene TRBV12-3 or TRBV12-4, with 7 bases identical to TRBD2. The CDR3 has 16 amino acids. The V gene end was trimmed by 7 bases and the J gene end by 1 base; junction bases not matched to a gene: 10. The CDR3, as DNA: TGTGCCAGCACCACCCAAGCGGGGAAATCCTACAATGAGCAGTTCTTC. This encodes CASTTQAGKSYNEQFF.

V and J are TRBV25-1 and TRBJ2-5; D perhaps matches TRBD1 (6 bases). CDR1 is MGHDK, CDR2 SYGVNS, per germline. The CDR3 covers 16 residues. With 1 base removed from V and 5 bases from J, the gap between germline ends came to 17 bases. CDR3: CASSESRARGSETQYF. The CDR3 DNA follows: TGTGCCAGCAGTGAATCCCGGGCCAGGGGCTCGGAGACCCAGTACTTC.